A selection of T cell receptor beta chains follows, all from one sample in a study of blood T cells in healthy people across ages. Each CDR3 protein is one row after TCRdb ran MiXCR on the 5' RACE reads. The table has 720,000 or so distinct CDR3 sequences, approximately 40% seen once. Material for sequencing was blood. These receptors all come from a man aged 80 or over in good health. Both conserved end residues are part of each CDR3. Each record gives: V gene, J gene, D gene, clone size, CDR3 DNA, CDR3 protein. The D gene is left open where the match is weak. A clone size is listed for some rows: how often the clone was seen (once, few, many), or a class if it is expanded.

>TRBV6-2/TRBV6-3|TRBJ2-1|TRBD2|-
TGTGCCAGCAGTTTCAGCGGGAGAGATTCCTACAATGAGCAGTTCTTC
CASSFSGRDSYNEQFF
>TRBV3-1|TRBJ2-1|-|-
TGTGCCAGCAGCCAATTGCGGAAGCAGTTCTTC
CASSQLRKQFF
>TRBV20-1|TRBJ1-1|TRBD1|-
TGCAGTTCAGGGACAGAGCTGAACACTGAAGCTTTCTTT
CSSGTELNTEAFF
>TRBV21-1|TRBJ2-7|-|few
TGTGCCAGCAGCAAAGAACAGGATATCTCCTACGAGCAGTACTTC
CASSKEQDISYEQYF
>TRBV6-2/TRBV6-3|TRBJ2-7|TRBD2|-
TGTGCCAGCACTCCTAGCGGGAGGGTCAACGAGCAGTACTTC
CASTPSGRVNEQYF
>TRBV6-2/TRBV6-3|TRBJ2-5|TRBD1|-
TGTGCCAGCAGTCCGATACAGGGGGCACAAGAGACCCAGTACTTC
CASSPIQGAQETQYF
>TRBV6-1|TRBJ2-1|-|few
TGTGCCAGCATTTTCCAAATCACCTACAATGAGCAGTTCTTC
CASIFQITYNEQFF
>TRBV6-6|TRBJ2-3|TRBD2|few
TGTGCCAGCAGTTACTCGTTTAGCGGGAGGCCTGATACGCAGTATTTT
CASSYSFSGRPDTQYF
>TRBV2|TRBJ1-2|-|few
TGTGCCAGCAGAGTAGGGGGAATCTACACCTTC
CASRVGGIYTF
>TRBV20-1|TRBJ2-5|TRBD2|-
TGCAGTGCTAGAGCCGGGACTAGCTGGGAGACCCAGTACTTC
CSARAGTSWETQYF
>TRBV7-2|TRBJ1-2|TRBD1|-
TGTGCCAGCAGCCTGGGACAGGGGGCGCAAAGCTACACCTTC
CASSLGQGAQSYTF
>TRBV11-2|TRBJ2-3|-|-
TGTGCCAGCAGCTTGCAGATTAGCCACACAGATACGCAGTATTTT
CASSLQISHTDTQYF
>TRBV21-1|TRBJ2-1|-|-
TGTGCCAGCAGGCTAGCGGGGGACCTTGGATACAATGAGCAGTTCTTC
CASRLAGDLGYNEQFF
>TRBV30|TRBJ2-1|-|few
TGTGCCTGGAGCGGGAGTATTTACAATGAGCAGTTCTTC
CAWSGSIYNEQFF
>TRBV30|TRBJ1-4|-|-
TGTGCCTGGAATAGTAACAGGGATAGTGAAAAACTGTTTTTT
CAWNSNRDSEKLFF
>TRBV2|TRBJ1-2|-|few
TGTGCCAGCAAGCACGAGGGGACACCCTATGGCTACACCTTC
CASKHEGTPYGYTF
>TRBV20-1|TRBJ2-3|-|-
TGCAGTGCTCTGACAACAGATACGCAGTATTTT
CSALTTDTQYF
>TRBV29-1|TRBJ1-5|-|-
TGCAGCGCCGAGGAGGGGTGGGGCAATCAGCCCCAGCATTTT
CSAEEGWGNQPQHF
>TRBV30|TRBJ2-1|-|few
TGTGCCTGGAGTGTAATCCGAAATGAGCAGTTCTTC
CAWSVIRNEQFF
>TRBV28|TRBJ2-2|-|-
TGTGCCAGCAGCACCCTTTGGGAGCTGTTTTTT
CASSTLWELFF
>TRBV3-1|TRBJ1-2|-|few
TGTGCCAGCAGCCAAGCTCAACGCTATGGCTACACCTTC
CASSQAQRYGYTF
>TRBV7-2|TRBJ1-1|-|few
TGTGCCAGCAGCTTGATCCTCCTTATGAACACTGAAGCTTTCTTT
CASSLILLMNTEAFF
>TRBV4-3|TRBJ1-5|-|few
TGCGCCAGCAGCCCTATCAGACCCCAGCATTTT
CASSPIRPQHF
>TRBV29-1|TRBJ1-1|TRBD1|few
TGCAGCGTTCAAGCTTCAGGGGGCGCGAGGATCACTGAAGCTTTCTTT
CSVQASGGARITEAFF
>TRBV7-2|TRBJ1-4|TRBD1|few
TGTGCCAGCAGCTTACCTGGGACAGGGGCCTCTCCTGAAAAACTGTTTTTT
CASSLPGTGASPEKLFF
>TRBV28|TRBJ1-1|-|once
TGTGCCAGCAGTTTAAATCCGCAGGATGAAGCTTTCTTT
CASSLNPQDEAFF
>TRBV12-3/TRBV12-4|TRBJ1-4|-|-
TGTGCCAGCAGTCCCGCTTCTAATGAAAAACTGTTTTTT
CASSPASNEKLFF
>TRBV28|TRBJ1-1|-|-
TGTGCCAGCAGCCCCCCAACCATTAGGCACACTGAAGCTTTCTTT
CASSPPTIRHTEAFF
>TRBV6-6|TRBJ2-7|TRBD1|few
TGTGCCAGCAGACCATCCCCGGGACAGGCCACATACGAGCAGTACTTC
CASRPSPGQATYEQYF
>TRBV7-9|TRBJ2-7|TRBD1|-
TGTGCCAACAGCTTAGGACAGGGCGAGCAGTACTTC
CANSLGQGEQYF
>TRBV2|TRBJ2-1|TRBD2|many
TGTGCCAGCAGTGATAGCGGGGGAGCTTACAATGAGCAGTTCTTC
CASSDSGGAYNEQFF
>TRBV5-1|TRBJ2-1|TRBD2|-
TGCGCCAGCAGCCTGGTAGCGGGAGGAAGTAGCTCCTACAATGAGCAGTTCTTC
CASSLVAGGSSSYNEQFF
>TRBV7-9|TRBJ1-5|TRBD1|-
TGTGCCAGCAGCATGGGACAGACAAATCAGCCCCAGCATTTT
CASSMGQTNQPQHF
>TRBV7-8|TRBJ1-2|TRBD1|-
TGTGCCAGCAGCCCGAGACAGGGGGCGAGCTATGGCTACACCTTC
CASSPRQGASYGYTF
>TRBV10-1|TRBJ2-1|-|-
TGCGCCAGCAGTGAGGGGGGTACCTACGGTGAGCAGTTCTTC
CASSEGGTYGEQFF
>TRBV28|TRBJ2-7|-|-
TGTGCCAGCATTTCATCCTTGTCCCACGAGCAGTACTTC
CASISSLSHEQYF
>TRBV12-3/TRBV12-4|TRBJ2-5|-|-
TGTGCCAGCAGTGTTGAAGGGAACCAAGAGACCCAGTACTTC
CASSVEGNQETQYF
>TRBV29-1|TRBJ2-3|-|-
TGCAGCGTTGGACAGAACACAGATACGCAGTATTTT
CSVGQNTDTQYF
>TRBV9|TRBJ2-7|-|few
TGTGCCAGCAGCGCAACAGGGGAGGCCGAGCAGTACTTC
CASSATGEAEQYF
>TRBV6-5|TRBJ1-1|-|few
TGTGCCAGCAGTTCCCCCGCGTCCGAAGCTTTCTTT
CASSSPASEAFF
>TRBV29-1|TRBJ2-1|TRBD2|few
TGCAGCGTGCTAGCGGGAGAGGGTCGCATCTACAATGAGCAGTTCTTC
CSVLAGEGRIYNEQFF
>TRBV20-1|TRBJ2-2|-|many
TGCAGTGCTCCGAATGAGGCCGGGGAGCTGTTTTTT
CSAPNEAGELFF
>TRBV6-1|TRBJ2-7|TRBD1|-
TGTGCCAGCAGTGCTGGACAGGGGAATAGGAACGAGCAGTACTTC
CASSAGQGNRNEQYF
>TRBV6-6|TRBJ2-4|TRBD1|-
TGTGCCAGCGGGGACAGGTCGGACTTAGAGCAGTACTTC
CASGDRSDLEQYF
>TRBV20-1|TRBJ2-5|-|-
TGCAGTGCTCGTCAGGGCATTGACGGAGTTGAGACCCAGTACTTC
CSARQGIDGVETQYF
>TRBV5-1|TRBJ1-5|-|many
TGCGCCAGCAGCTGGGACCCTAGGGAGCCCCAGCATTTT
CASSWDPREPQHF
>TRBV20-1|TRBJ2-5|TRBD2|-
TGCAGTGCTAGGGGACTAGCGGGTAGAATCTGGGAGACCCAGTACTTC
CSARGLAGRIWETQYF
>TRBV2|TRBJ2-2|-|few
TGTGCCAGCAGTGAGGTGGGACCCACGAACACCGGGGAGCTGTTTTTT
CASSEVGPTNTGELFF
>TRBV7-9|TRBJ2-3|-|-
TGTGCCAGCAGCGTCCCGGATACGCAGTATTTT
CASSVPDTQYF
>TRBV7-2|TRBJ1-2|-|-
TGTGCCAGCAGCTTAACCCCACAGGACCTCTATGGCTACACCTTC
CASSLTPQDLYGYTF
>TRBV18|TRBJ2-7|-|-
TGTGCCAGCTTAGGAGACTACGAGCAGTACTTC
CASLGDYEQYF
>TRBV7-2|TRBJ2-1|-|-
TGTGCCAGCAGCTTCCGTGACTTATCCTACAATGAGCAGTTCTTC
CASSFRDLSYNEQFF
>TRBV12-3/TRBV12-4|TRBJ1-3|-|-
TGTGCCAGCAGTAGGCACAGGGCGCGCTCTGGAAACACCATATATTTT
CASSRHRARSGNTIYF
>TRBV20-1|TRBJ2-7|-|many
TGCAGTGCTAGCGGGGGACAAGTCTACGAGCAGTACTTC
CSASGGQVYEQYF